The entry that follows covers one TCR beta chain sequence. Its specificity is unknown. This entry is derived from a study of T cell responses to AZD1222 COVID-19 vaccine. Study results and limitations: Spike regions recognized by vaccine-associated CD4 TCRs spanned the protein, led by 160-218 and 743-854. Most donors were white British, females outnumbered males, and clonal diversity was possibly underestimated. Compared with day 0, the breadth and depth of the Spike-specific TCR repertoire rose significantly after two doses of AZD1222.

Between the trimmed V and J ends, which lost 6 bases and 5 bases, there was a span of 10 bases. From germline, CDR1 is MNHEY and CDR2 SVGEGT. The CDR3 totals 12 residues. Profiled with immunoSEQ multiplex PCR; TCRdb holds only in-frame clones, not every one. This table holds 190,000 or so clones, roughly nine tenths found once. Sequenced here: peripheral blood, sampled 28 days after the second AZD1222 dose. This clonotype was sampled from an adult who received the AZD1222 COVID-19 vaccine. The V call is TRBV6-2 or TRBV6-3, the J call TRBJ1-1; D perhaps matches TRBD1 (5 bases). This CDR3 is CASSRGGTEAFF. In DNA, the CDR3 is TGTGCCAGCAGCCGGGGGGGGACTGAAGCTTTCTTT.